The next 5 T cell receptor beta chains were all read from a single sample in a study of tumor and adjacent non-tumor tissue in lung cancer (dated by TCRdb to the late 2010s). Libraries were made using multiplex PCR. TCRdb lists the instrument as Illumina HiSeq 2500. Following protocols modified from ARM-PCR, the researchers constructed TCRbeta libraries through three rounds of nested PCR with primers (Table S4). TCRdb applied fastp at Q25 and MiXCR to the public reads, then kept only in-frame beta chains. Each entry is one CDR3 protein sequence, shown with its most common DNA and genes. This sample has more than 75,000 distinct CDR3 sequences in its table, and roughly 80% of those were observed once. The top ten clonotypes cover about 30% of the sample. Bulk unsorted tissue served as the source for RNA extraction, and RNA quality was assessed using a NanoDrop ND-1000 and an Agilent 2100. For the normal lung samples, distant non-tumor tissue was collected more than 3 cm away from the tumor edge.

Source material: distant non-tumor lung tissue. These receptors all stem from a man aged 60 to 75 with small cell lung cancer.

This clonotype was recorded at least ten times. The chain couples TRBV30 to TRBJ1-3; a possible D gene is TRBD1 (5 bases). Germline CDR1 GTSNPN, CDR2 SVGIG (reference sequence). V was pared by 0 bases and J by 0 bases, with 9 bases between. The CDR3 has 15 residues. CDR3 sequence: CAWSVGENSGNTIYF. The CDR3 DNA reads TGTGCCTGGAGTGTAGGGGAAAACTCTGGAAACACCATATATTTT.

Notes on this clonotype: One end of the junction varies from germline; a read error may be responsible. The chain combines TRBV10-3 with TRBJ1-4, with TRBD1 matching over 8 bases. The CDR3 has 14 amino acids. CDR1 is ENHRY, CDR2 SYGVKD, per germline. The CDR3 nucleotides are TGTACCACCAGTCATGGGACAGGAAGGGAAAAATTGTTTTTT. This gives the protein CTTSHGTGREKLFF.

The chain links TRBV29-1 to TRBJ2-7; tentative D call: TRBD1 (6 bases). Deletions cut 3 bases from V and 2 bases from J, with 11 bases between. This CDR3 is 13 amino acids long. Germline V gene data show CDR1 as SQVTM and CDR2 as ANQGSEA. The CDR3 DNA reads TGCAGCGTTGAGGACACAGGGACCTACGAGCAGTACTTC. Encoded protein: CSVEDTGTYEQYF.

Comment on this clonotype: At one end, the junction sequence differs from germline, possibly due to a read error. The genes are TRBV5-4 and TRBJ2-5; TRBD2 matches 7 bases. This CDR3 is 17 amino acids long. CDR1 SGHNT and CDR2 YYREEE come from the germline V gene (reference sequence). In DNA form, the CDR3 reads TGTGCCAGCAGTTGGGCCGCGCGAAGCGGGATGCAAGAGACCCATTACTTC. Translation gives CASSWAARSGMQETHYF.

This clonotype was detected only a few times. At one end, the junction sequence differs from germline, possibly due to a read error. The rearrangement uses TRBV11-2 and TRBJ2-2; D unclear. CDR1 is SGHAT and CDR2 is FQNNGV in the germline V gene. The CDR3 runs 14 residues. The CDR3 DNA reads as TGTGCCAGCCGTGGGAAAGGGAACACCAGGGAGCTGTTTTTT. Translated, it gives CASRGKGNTRELFF.